The clone carrying this T cell receptor (beta chain) was counted a few times. CDR3 length equals 13 residues. With 5 bases clipped from V and 7 bases from J, the junction kept 5 bases outside the gene matches. Per germline, CDR1 LNHNV and CDR2 YYDKDF (reference sequence). Produced via immunoSEQ multiplex PCR; TCRdb's table is partial and in-frame only. The sample carries about 320,000 clones, 75% to 85% recorded once. The sample originates from a study of blood T cell repertoires in COVID-19. The sequence derives from a human donor in a cohort sampled during active COVID-19. The chain employs TRBV15 and TRBJ1-2; 9 nucleotides match TRBD1. The specimen was peripheral blood. The CDR3 coding sequence is TGTGCCACCAGCCATGAGACAGGGGGTGGCTACACCTTC. Its translation is CATSHETGGGYTF.